This TCR beta chain comes out of a study of T cells after posttransplantation cyclophosphamide. Germline lookup yields CDR1 SGHRS and CDR2 YFSETQ. The length of the CDR3 is 15 residues. With V trimmed by 0 bases and J by 3 bases, 2 bases remained unmatched. Busulfan-fludarabine conditioning, marrow transplant, and cyclophosphamide on days +3 and +4 were administered. This clone came up many times. Its antigen is currently unknown. Produced via immunoSEQ multiplex PCR; TCRdb's table is partial and in-frame only. Found here are roughly 9,900 clones, no singletons; the ten largest cover 11% to 15%. General observations from the study: Tissue-infiltrating T cells from skin or gut overlapped little with blood T cells.

The specimen was PBMCs, collected after allogeneic stem cell transplant with posttransplant cyclophosphamide. This receptor was identified in a female patient in her forties or fifties who received an allogeneic stem cell transplant from a related donor, was CMV-positive, and had no GVHD. Some T cells may be supplied by the graft donor. The genes are TRBV5-1 and TRBJ2-7; 11 nucleotides line up with TRBD2. The CDR3 region is CASSLGLAGSYEQYF. CDR3 DNA: TGCGCCAGCAGCTTGGGACTAGCGGGAAGCTACGAGCAGTACTTC.